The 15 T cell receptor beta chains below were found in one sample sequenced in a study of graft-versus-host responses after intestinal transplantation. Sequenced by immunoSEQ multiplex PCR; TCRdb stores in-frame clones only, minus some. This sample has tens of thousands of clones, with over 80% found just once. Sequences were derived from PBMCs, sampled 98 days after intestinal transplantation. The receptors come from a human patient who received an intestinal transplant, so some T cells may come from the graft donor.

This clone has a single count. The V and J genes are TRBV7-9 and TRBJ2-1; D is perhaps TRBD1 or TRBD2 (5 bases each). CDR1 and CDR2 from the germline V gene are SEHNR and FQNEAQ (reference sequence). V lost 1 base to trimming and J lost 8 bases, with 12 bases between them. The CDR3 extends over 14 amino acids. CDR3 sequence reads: CASSLDQGVHEQFF. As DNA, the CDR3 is TGTGCCAGCAGCTTAGACCAGGGAGTCCATGAGCAGTTCTTC.

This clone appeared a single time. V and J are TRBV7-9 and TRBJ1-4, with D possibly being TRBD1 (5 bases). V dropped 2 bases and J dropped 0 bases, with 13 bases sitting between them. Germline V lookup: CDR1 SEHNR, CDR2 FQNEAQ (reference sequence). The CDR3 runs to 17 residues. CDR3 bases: TGTGCCAGCAGCTTATATGCAGGGACCCCAACTAATGAAAAACTGTTTTTT. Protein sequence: CASSLYAGTPTNEKLFF.

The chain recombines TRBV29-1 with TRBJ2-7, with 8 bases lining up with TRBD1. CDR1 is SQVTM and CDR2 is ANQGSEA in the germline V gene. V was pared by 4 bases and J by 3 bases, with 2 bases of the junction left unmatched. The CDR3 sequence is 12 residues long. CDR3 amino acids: CSVVGQGYEQYF. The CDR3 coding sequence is TGCAGCGTTGTAGGACAGGGCTACGAGCAGTACTTC.

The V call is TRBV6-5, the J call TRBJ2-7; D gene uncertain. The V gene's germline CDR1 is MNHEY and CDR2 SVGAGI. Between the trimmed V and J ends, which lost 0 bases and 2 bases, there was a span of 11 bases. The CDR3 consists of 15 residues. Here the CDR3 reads CASSYSQGTAYEQYF. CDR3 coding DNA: TGTGCCAGCAGTTACTCGCAAGGCACAGCCTACGAGCAGTACTTC.

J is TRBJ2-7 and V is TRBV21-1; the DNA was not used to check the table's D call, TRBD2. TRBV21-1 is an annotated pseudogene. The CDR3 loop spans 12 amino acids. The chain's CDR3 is CASGLAGDEQYF. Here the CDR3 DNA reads TGTGCAAGTGGACTAGCGGGAGATGAGCAGTACTTC.

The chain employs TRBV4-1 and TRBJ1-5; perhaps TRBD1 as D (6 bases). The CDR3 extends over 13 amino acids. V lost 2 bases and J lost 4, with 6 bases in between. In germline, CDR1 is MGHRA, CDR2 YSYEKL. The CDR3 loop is CASSQRGNQPQHF. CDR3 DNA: TGCGCCAGCAGCCAAAGGGGGAATCAGCCCCAGCATTTT.

As DNA, the CDR3 is TGTGCCAGCAGCTTTCTGACAGGGGGCAATAGCAATCAGCCCCAGCATTTT. Translation gives CASSFLTGGNSNQPQHF. V and J are TRBV7-2 and TRBJ1-5, with 10 bases fitting TRBD1. The germline V gene has CDR1 SGHTA and CDR2 FQGNSA. The CDR3 length is 17 residues. The ends lost 3 bases at V and 0 bases at J; junction bases unmatched: 5.

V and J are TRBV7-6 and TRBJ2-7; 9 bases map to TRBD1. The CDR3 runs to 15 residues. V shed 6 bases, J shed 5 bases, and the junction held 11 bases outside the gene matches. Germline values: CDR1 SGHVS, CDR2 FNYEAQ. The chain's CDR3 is CASSDAGDRVHEQYF. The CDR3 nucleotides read TGTGCCAGCAGTGACGCGGGGGACAGGGTCCACGAGCAGTACTTC.

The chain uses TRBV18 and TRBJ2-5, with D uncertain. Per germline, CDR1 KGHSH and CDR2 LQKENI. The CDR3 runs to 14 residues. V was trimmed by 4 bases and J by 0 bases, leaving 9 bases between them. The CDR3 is CASSRGPYQETQYF. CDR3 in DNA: TGTGCCAGCTCACGGGGTCCGTACCAAGAGACCCAGTACTTC. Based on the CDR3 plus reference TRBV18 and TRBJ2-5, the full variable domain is NAGVMQNPRHLVRRRGQEARLRCSPMKGHSHVYWYRQLPEEGLKFMVYLQKENIIDESGMPKERFSAEFPKEGPSILRIQQVVRGDSAAYFCASSRGPYQETQYFGPGTRLLVL.

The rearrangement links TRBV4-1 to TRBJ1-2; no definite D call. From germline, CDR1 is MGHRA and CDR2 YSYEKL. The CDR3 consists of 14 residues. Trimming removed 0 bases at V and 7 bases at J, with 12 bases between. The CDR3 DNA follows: TGCGCCAGCAGCCAAGAGCGGAGGAGGGTTGGCTACACCTTC. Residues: CASSQERRRVGYTF.

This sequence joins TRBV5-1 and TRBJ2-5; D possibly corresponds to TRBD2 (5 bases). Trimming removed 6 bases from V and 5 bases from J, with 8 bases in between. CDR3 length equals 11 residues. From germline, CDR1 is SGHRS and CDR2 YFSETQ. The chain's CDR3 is CASTSGETQYF. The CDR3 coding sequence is TGCGCCAGCACCTCGGGGGAGACCCAGTACTTC. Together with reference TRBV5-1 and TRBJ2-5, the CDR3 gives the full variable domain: KAGVTQTPRYLIKTRGQQVTLSCSPISGHRSVSWYQQTPGQGLQFLFEYFSETQRNKGNFPGRFSGRQFSNSRSEMNVSTLELGDSALYLCASTSGETQYFGPGTRLLVL.

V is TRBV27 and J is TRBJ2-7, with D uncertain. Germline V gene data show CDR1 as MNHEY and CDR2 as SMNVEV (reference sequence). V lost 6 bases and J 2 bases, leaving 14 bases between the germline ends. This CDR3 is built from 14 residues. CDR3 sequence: CASRRRIGPYEQYF. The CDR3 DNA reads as TGTGCCAGCAGGCGTAGGATAGGGCCCTACGAGCAGTACTTC.

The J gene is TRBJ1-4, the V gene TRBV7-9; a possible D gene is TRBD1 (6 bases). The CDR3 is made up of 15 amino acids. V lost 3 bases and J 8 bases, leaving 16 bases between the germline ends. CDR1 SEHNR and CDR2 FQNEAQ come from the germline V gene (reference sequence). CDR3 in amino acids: CASSLGDIQGEKLFF. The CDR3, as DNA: TGTGCCAGCAGCTTGGGGGACATTCAGGGAGAAAAACTGTTTTTT.

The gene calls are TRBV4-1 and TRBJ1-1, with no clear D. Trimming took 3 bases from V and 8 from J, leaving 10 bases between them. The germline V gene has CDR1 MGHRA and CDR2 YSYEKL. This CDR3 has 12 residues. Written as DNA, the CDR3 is TGCGCCAGCAGCCAGTGGGGTACAGAAGCTTTCTTT. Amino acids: CASSQWGTEAFF.

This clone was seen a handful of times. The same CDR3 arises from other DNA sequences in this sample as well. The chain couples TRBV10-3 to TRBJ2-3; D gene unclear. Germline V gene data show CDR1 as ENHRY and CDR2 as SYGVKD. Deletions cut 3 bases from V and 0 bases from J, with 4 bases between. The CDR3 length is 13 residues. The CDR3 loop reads CAISETSTDTQYF. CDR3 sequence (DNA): TGTGCCATCAGTGAAACTAGCACAGATACGCAGTATTTT.